A selection of T cell receptor beta chains follows, all from one sample in a study of T cell responses to AZD1222 COVID-19 vaccine. Using immunoSEQ multiplex PCR, the repertoire was profiled, and TCRdb retains in-frame clones only, with some absent. The table lists roughly 200,000 clones, just over 90% of them singletons, with around 3.7% in the top ten. This sample comprised peripheral blood, obtained 28 days after the second AZD1222 dose. These receptors were taken from an adult who received the AZD1222 COVID-19 vaccine. CDR3s include the opening cysteine and the closing phenylalanine or tryptophan. D genes are given only for firm matches. Clone size, where shown, is once, few, many, or a class for clones that have expanded.

J | size | length | V | D | DNA | CDR3
TRBJ1-2 | NA | 13 | TRBV12-3/TRBV12-4 | TRBD1 | TGTGCCAGCAGTTTCGGAGGGGGCGATGGCTACACCTTC | CASSFGGGDGYTF
TRBJ2-1 | NA | 12 | TRBV3-1/TRBV3-2 | NA | TGTGCCAGCAGCCAAAGCAACACAGAGCAGTTCTTC | CASSQSNTEQFF
TRBJ2-2 | NA | 16 | TRBV7-2 | NA | TGTGCCAGCAGCTGGACAGCCTCGGGGGTCGGCGGGGAGCTGTTTTTT | CASSWTASGVGGELFF
TRBJ1-1 | NA | 14 | TRBV6-5 | NA | TGTGCCAGCACTTCGAGCCGAATGAACACTGAAGCTTTCTTT | CASTSSRMNTEAFF
TRBJ2-7 | NA | 13 | TRBV5-1 | NA | TGCGCCAGCAGCCCGGGTCATCAGGACGAGCAGTACTTC | CASSPGHQDEQYF
TRBJ1-4 | once | 12 | TRBV30 | TRBD1 | TGTGCCTGGCACAGGGGCCTTGAAAAACTGTTTTTT | CAWHRGLEKLFF
TRBJ2-3 | NA | 15 | TRBV24-1 | NA | TGTGCCACCAGTGATTGGCGCGGAGACACAGATACGCAGTATTTT | CATSDWRGDTDTQYF
TRBJ2-7 | NA | 14 | TRBV28 | NA | TGTGCCAGCAGTTTATTGGGGCAGGTTCGCGAGCAGTACTTC | CASSLLGQVREQYF
TRBJ1-1 | NA | 18 | TRBV3-1/TRBV3-2 | NA | TGTGCCAGCAGCCAAGATCGTACCACCGTATATATGAACACTGAAGCTTTCTTT | CASSQDRTTVYMNTEAFF
TRBJ2-3 | NA | 13 | TRBV18 | NA | TGTGCCAGCTCCCCAGGGTCCTCAGATACGCAGTATTTT | CASSPGSSDTQYF
TRBJ2-6 | NA | 16 | TRBV18 | TRBD1 | TGTGCCAGCTCACCCTCACAGGGGTTTGGGGCCAACGTCCTGACTTTC | CASSPSQGFGANVLTF
TRBJ1-1 | once | 17 | TRBV28 | NA | TGTGCCAGCAGTTTACCTACAGGGCGGGGTGGGGACACTGAAGCTTTCTTT | CASSLPTGRGGDTEAFF
TRBJ2-1 | NA | 17 | TRBV7-6 | NA | TGTGCCAGCAGCCCAAGGAGGGCATCCAGCTCCTACAATGAGCAGTTCTTC | CASSPRRASSSYNEQFF
TRBJ2-3 | NA | 14 | TRBV9 | NA | TGTGCCAGCAGCTTGGGGGCTATTGGAGATACGCAGTATTTT | CASSLGAIGDTQYF
TRBJ1-3 | NA | 19 | TRBV7-2 | TRBD1 | TGTGCCAGCAGCCCCCGGGGGGGGACAGGATCGTACTCTGGAAACACCATATATTTT | CASSPRGGTGSYSGNTIYF
TRBJ2-3 | NA | 14 | TRBV28 | TRBD2 | TGTGCCAGCGGGACTAGCGGGAGAACAGATACGCAGTATTTT | CASGTSGRTDTQYF
TRBJ1-5 | NA | 13 | TRBV27 | NA | TGTGCCAGCAGGTCCTATAGCAATCAGCCCCAGCATTTT | CASRSYSNQPQHF
TRBJ2-1 | NA | 16 | TRBV11-3 | TRBD2 | TGTGCCAGCAGCTTAGCCGGGACTAGCGACAACAATGAGCAGTTCTTC | CASSLAGTSDNNEQFF
TRBJ1-2 | NA | 15 | TRBV29-1 | TRBD1 | TGCAGCGTTGTTGGAGGGGGCGGCGGTAACTATGGCTACACCTTC | CSVVGGGGGNYGYTF
TRBJ1-5 | NA | 14 | TRBV29-1 | NA | TGCAGCGTTGTTGACAGTTATAGCAATCAGCCCCAGCATTTT | CSVVDSYSNQPQHF
TRBJ2-7 | NA | 15 | TRBV27 | TRBD1 | TGTGCCAGCAGTTTATCGACAGGGGTTTCCTACGAGCAGTACTTC | CASSLSTGVSYEQYF
TRBJ1-2 | NA | 14 | TRBV7-2 | NA | TGTGCCAGCAGCTTATGGGAGTCTAACTATGGCTACACCTTC | CASSLWESNYGYTF
TRBJ1-1 | NA | 15 | TRBV5-6 | TRBD1 | TGTGCCAGCAGTTATATCGACAGGGGCAGCACTGAAGCTTTCTTT | CASSYIDRGSTEAFF
TRBJ2-7 | NA | 16 | TRBV18 | NA | TGTGCCAGCTCCCCCGTGAGGGGCGGGCTCTCCTACGAGCAGTACTTC | CASSPVRGGLSYEQYF
TRBJ1-2 | NA | 13 | TRBV3-1/TRBV3-2 | NA | TGTGCCAGCAGCCAAACGAGTTACTATGGCTACACCTTC | CASSQTSYYGYTF
TRBJ2-7 | NA | 14 | TRBV18 | TRBD1 | TGTGCCAGCTCAACTGAGGGGGCTGGCTACGAGCAGTACTTC | CASSTEGAGYEQYF
TRBJ2-1 | NA | 14 | TRBV6-5 | NA | TGTGCCAGCAGGGGGACTGGGTCCTACAATGAGCAGTTCTTC | CASRGTGSYNEQFF
TRBJ1-4 | NA | 15 | TRBV14 | NA | TGTGCCAGCAGCCAAGAAGTAGGGGGTGGTGAAAAACTGTTTTTT | CASSQEVGGGEKLFF
TRBJ2-5 | NA | 14 | TRBV4-1 | NA | TGCGCCAGCAGCCAAGATTGGCCGGGAGAGACCCAGTACTTC | CASSQDWPGETQYF
TRBJ2-7 | NA | 14 | TRBV5-1 | TRBD1 | TGCGCCAGCAGCGCCGGGACAGGGCGTCACGAGCAGTACTTC | CASSAGTGRHEQYF
TRBJ2-1 | NA | 15 | TRBV5-1 | TRBD1 | TGCGCCAGCAGCTCAGGGACAGGGAGGCACAATGAGCAGTTCTTC | CASSSGTGRHNEQFF
TRBJ2-1 | NA | 15 | TRBV7-9 | TRBD2 | TGTGCCAGCAGCTTAGCCGGGACTAGCGGGAGAGGGGAGTTCTTC | CASSLAGTSGRGEFF
TRBJ2-6 | NA | 17 | TRBV7-3 | TRBD1 | TGTGCCAGCAGTCCCTTGGGACAGGGGGCTGGGGCCAACGTCCTGACTTTC | CASSPLGQGAGANVLTF
TRBJ1-2 | NA | 12 | TRBV5-4 | NA | TGTGCCAGCAGCTTGGGAGGGAATGGCTACACCTTC | CASSLGGNGYTF
TRBJ1-3 | NA | 13 | TRBV7-9 | NA | TGTGCCAGCAGCTTGGGGTCGGGGGACACCATATATTTT | CASSLGSGDTIYF
TRBJ2-1 | NA | 18 | TRBV5-1 | TRBD2 | TGCGCCAGCAGCCCCCTAGGAGCGGGAGGCCTCCTCTACAATGAGCAGTTCTTC | CASSPLGAGGLLYNEQFF
TRBJ2-3 | NA | 22 | TRBV24-1 | TRBD2 | TGTGCCACCAGTGATTTGGGGGGCCGCCGGGGACTAGCGGGAGGGCCTCCAGATACGCAGTATTTT | CATSDLGGRRGLAGGPPDTQYF
TRBJ2-3 | NA | 11 | TRBV28 | TRBD2 | TGTGCCGGGGCGGGAGGGGGAGACCAGTATTTT | CAGAGGGDQYF
TRBJ2-3 | NA | 18 | TRBV28 | TRBD1 | TGTGCCAGCAGTAGCGACAGGGAGCTCGAATCTGGCACAGATACGCAGTATTTT | CASSSDRELESGTDTQYF
TRBJ1-1 | NA | 11 | TRBV6-5 | NA | TGTGCCAGCAGGGGGCCGGGTGAAGCTTTCTTT | CASRGPGEAFF
TRBJ2-7 | NA | 12 | TRBV18 | NA | TGTGCCAGCTCACGTCCAGGGGAGGAGCAGTACTTC | CASSRPGEEQYF
TRBJ1-1 | NA | 16 | TRBV4-1 | TRBD1 | TGCGCCAGCAGCCAAGATGACAGGGGCGGGAACACTGAAGCTTTCTTT | CASSQDDRGGNTEAFF
TRBJ1-2 | NA | 15 | TRBV5-1 | NA | TGCGCCAGCAGCCTATCCGCCGGCGGGGGCTATGGCTACACCTTC | CASSLSAGGGYGYTF
TRBJ2-5 | NA | 19 | TRBV5-4 | TRBD2 | TGTGCCAGCAGCTTCAAGGTCCTGTCAAAGCGGGAGGGGAAAGAGACCCAGTACTTC | CASSFKVLSKREGKETQYF